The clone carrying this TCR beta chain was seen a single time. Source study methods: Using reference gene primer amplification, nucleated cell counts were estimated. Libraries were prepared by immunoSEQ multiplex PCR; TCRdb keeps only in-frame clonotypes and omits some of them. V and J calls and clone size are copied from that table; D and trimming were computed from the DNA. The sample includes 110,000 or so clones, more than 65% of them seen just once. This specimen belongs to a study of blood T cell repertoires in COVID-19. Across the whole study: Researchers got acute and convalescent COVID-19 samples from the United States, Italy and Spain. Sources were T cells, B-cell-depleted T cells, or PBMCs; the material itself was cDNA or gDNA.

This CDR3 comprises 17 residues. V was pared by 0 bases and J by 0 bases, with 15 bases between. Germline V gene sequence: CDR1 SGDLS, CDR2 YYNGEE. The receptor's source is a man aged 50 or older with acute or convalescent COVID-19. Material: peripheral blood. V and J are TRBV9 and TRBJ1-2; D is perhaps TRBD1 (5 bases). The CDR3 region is CASSVDGRVRSNYGYTF. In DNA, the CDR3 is TGTGCCAGCAGCGTAGATGGCAGGGTACGATCTAACTATGGCTACACCTTC.